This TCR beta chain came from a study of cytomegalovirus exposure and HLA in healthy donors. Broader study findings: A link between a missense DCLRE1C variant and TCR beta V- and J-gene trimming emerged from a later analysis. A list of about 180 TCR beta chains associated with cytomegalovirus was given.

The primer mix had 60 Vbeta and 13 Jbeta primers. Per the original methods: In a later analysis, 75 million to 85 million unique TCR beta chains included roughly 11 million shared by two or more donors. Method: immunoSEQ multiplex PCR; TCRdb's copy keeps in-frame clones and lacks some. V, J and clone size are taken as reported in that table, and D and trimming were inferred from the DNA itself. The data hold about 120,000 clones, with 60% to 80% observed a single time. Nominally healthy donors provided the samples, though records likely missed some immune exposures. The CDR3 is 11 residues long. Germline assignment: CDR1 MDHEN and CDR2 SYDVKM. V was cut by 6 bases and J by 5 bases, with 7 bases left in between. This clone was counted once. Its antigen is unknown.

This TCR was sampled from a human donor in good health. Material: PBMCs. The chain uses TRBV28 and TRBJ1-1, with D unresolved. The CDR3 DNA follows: TGTGCCAGCAGCCAAAAAACTGAAGCTTTCTTT. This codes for CASSQKTEAFF. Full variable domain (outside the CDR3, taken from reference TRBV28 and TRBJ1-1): DVKVTQSSRYLVKRTGEKVFLECVQDMDHENMFWYRQDPGLGLRLIYFSYDVKMKEKGDIPEGYSVSREKKERFSLILESASTNQTSMYLCASSQKTEAFFGQGTRLTVV.